Below are 20 T cell receptor beta chains sequenced from a single sample in a study of blood T cells in healthy people across ages. Primed by a sample-barcoded 5' primer and a J-beta primer mix, a second PCR proceeded for 7 to 11 cycles. TCRdb recomputed calls from the 5' RACE reads with MiXCR, one row per CDR3 protein. The table shows around 900,000 distinct CDR3 sequences, with about 30% occurring only once. Sample: blood. Receptors were obtained from a woman aged 80 or over in good health.

In this sample, this clonotype turned up many times. This sequence joins TRBV7-9 and TRBJ2-1; 9 bases fit TRBD1. The CDR3 contains 16 residues. Germline V gene data show CDR1 as SEHNR and CDR2 as FQNEAQ (reference sequence). Trimming at V came to 5 bases and at J to 8 bases, leaving 13 bases not matched to a gene. Written as DNA, the CDR3 is TGTGCCAGCAGCCCAACCGGGACAGGGATGATCGATGAGCAGTTCTTC. It specifies CASSPTGTGMIDEQFF.

Regarding this clonotype: The CDR3 ends on some other residue instead of the conserved phenylalanine or tryptophan, so this is likely a read error. As DNA, the CDR3 is TGCAGTGCCAGGACAGTTCTGAACACTGAAGCTTTCTTG. Its protein product is CSARTVLNTEAFL. J is TRBJ1-1 and V is TRBV20-1; possibly TRBD1 for D (6 bases). The germline V gene has CDR1 DFQATT and CDR2 SNEGSKA (reference sequence). Trimming removed 6 bases at V and 0 bases at J, with 11 bases between. The CDR3 has 13 amino acids.

This clonotype was counted ten times or more. This chain links TRBV20-1 with TRBJ2-7, with TRBD1 identical over 7 bases. Trimming at V came to 3 bases and at J to 3 bases, leaving 11 bases not matched to a gene. The CDR3 loop spans 15 amino acids. Per the germline V gene, CDR1 is DFQATT and CDR2 is SNEGSKA (reference sequence). This CDR3 is CSARLSLAGGYEQYF. The CDR3 DNA is TGCAGTGCTAGGCTAAGCCTGGCAGGGGGCTACGAGCAGTACTTC.

The table lists this clonotype with many counts. This sequence joins TRBV7-2 and TRBJ2-5, with D hard to call. This CDR3 region has 13 residues. The V gene lost 1 base and the J gene lost 2 bases, with 5 bases spanning the gap. Germline CDR1 reads SGHTA; CDR2 reads FQGNSA. The CDR3 DNA sequence: TGTGCCAGCAGCTTAGTGCGGCAAGAGACCCAGTACTTC. Translation gives CASSLVRQETQYF.

This clonotype was seen ten or more times. This rearrangement joins TRBV20-1 to TRBJ2-5, with D possibly matching TRBD1 (6 bases). Germline V CDR1 and CDR2: DFQATT, SNEGSKA (reference sequence). V dropped 1 base and J dropped 0 bases, with 21 bases sitting between them. The CDR3 is 18 residues long. This CDR3 reads CSARVSGDLIKYQETQYF. CDR3 DNA: TGCAGTGCTAGAGTTTCAGGGGACCTTATTAAGTACCAAGAGACCCAGTACTTC.

This clonotype was observed a single time. Sequence at one end of the junction differs from germline and may be a read error. The rearrangement joins TRBV2 to TRBJ2-3, with D perhaps matching TRBD1 (6 bases). The CDR3 has 13 amino acids. Per the germline V gene, CDR1 is SNHLY and CDR2 is FYNNEI. CDR3 sequence (DNA): TGTGCCGGCACAGGGTACTTCACAGATGCGCAGTATTTT. Its translation is CAGTGYFTDAQYF.

This clonotype was detected many times. The chain recombines TRBV3-1 with TRBJ2-7, with TRBD2 matching over 9 bases. Germline V gene lookup returns CDR1 LGHDT and CDR2 YNNKEL (reference sequence). J gave up 3 bases and V 1 base, and 10 bases lay outside the gene matches. The CDR3 covers 17 residues. CDR3 coding DNA: TGTGCCAGCAGCCAAGGTACAGGGTTAGCGGGGGACTACGAGCAGTACTTC. Its protein is CASSQGTGLAGDYEQYF.

In DNA form, the CDR3 reads TGCGCCAGCAGCCTAAGTACAGGGGTGAGCACTGAAGCTTTCTTT. This translates into CASSLSTGVSTEAFF. This chain joins TRBV5-1 and TRBJ1-1; 7 nucleotides align to TRBD1. This CDR3 comprises 15 residues. The germline V gene encodes CDR1 SGHRS and CDR2 YFSETQ. V shed 4 bases and J 4 bases; nucleotides not matched to a gene: 10. Complete variable domain (other parts from reference TRBV5-1 and TRBJ1-1): KAGVTQTPRYLIKTRGQQVTLSCSPISGHRSVSWYQQTPGQGLQFLFEYFSETQRNKGNFPGRFSGRQFSNSRSEMNVSTLELGDSALYLCASSLSTGVSTEAFFGQGTRLTVV.

Concerning this clonotype itself: A clone one base away is much larger, so this may be a read error. CDR3 coding DNA: TGTGCCGGCAGCCAAGATCGAAAGGGGGCTAGGGGCAATCAGCCCCAGCATTTT. Residues: CAGSQDRKGARGNQPQHF. V gene TRBV4-2 combines with J gene TRBJ1-5, with 7 bases lining up with TRBD1. CDR3 length equals 18 residues. The V gene's germline CDR1 is LGHNA and CDR2 YNFKEQ.

The sample holds a few counts of this clonotype. CDR3 loop: CASRRQGATNEKLFF. The DNA of the CDR3 is TGTGCCAGCAGGCGACAGGGGGCCACTAATGAAAAACTGTTTTTT. This chain uses TRBV7-2 with TRBJ1-4, with 10 bases identical to TRBD1. CDR1 SGHTA and CDR2 FQGNSA come from the germline V gene. V shed 6 bases, J shed 2 bases, and the junction held 3 bases outside the gene matches. CDR3 size: 15 residues.

The chain employs TRBV11-2 and TRBJ2-7, with a possible D match to TRBD1 (5 bases). This CDR3 spans 14 amino acids. Per the germline V gene, CDR1 is SGHAT and CDR2 is FQNNGV. Between the trimmed V and J ends, which lost 8 bases and 2 bases, there was a span of 16 bases. The CDR3 DNA is TGTGCCAGCGGATTATGGGGCCAGGCCTACGAGCAGTACTTC. It specifies CASGLWGQAYEQYF.

This clonotype showed up just a few times. The chain couples TRBV7-2 to TRBJ1-4; D gene uncertain. CDR3 length: 15 amino acids. V lost 8 bases and J 0 bases, leaving 13 bases between the germline ends. Germline V gene sequence: CDR1 SGHTA, CDR2 FQGNSA. The CDR3 nucleotides read TGTGCCAGCGAAAACCGGAGTGCAACTAATGAAAAACTGTTTTTT. Translated, it gives CASENRSATNEKLFF.

The gene calls are TRBV7-8 and TRBJ2-2; tentatively, D is TRBD1 (6 bases). V shed 2 bases and J shed 7 bases, with 20 bases lying between them. The V gene's germline CDR1 is SGHVS and CDR2 FQNEAQ. The CDR3 is 17 amino acids. CDR3 sequence: CASSLLTGLGADGELFF. CDR3 in DNA: TGTGCCAGCAGCTTACTTACAGGGCTGGGGGCGGACGGGGAGCTGTTTTTT.

This chain links TRBV5-1 with TRBJ2-5; 9 bases fit TRBD1. This CDR3 region has 17 residues. Germline CDR1 reads SGHRS; CDR2 reads YFSETQ. The ends lost 4 bases at V and 11 bases at J; junction bases unmatched: 21. The CDR3 reads CASSPGQGGLLGNEQYF. The CDR3 DNA is TGCGCCAGCAGCCCGGGACAGGGAGGTTTGCTTGGAAATGAGCAGTACTTC. Filled out from reference TRBV5-1 and TRBJ2-5, the complete variable domain reads KAGVTQTPRYLIKTRGQQVTLSCSPISGHRSVSWYQQTPGQGLQFLFEYFSETQRNKGNFPGRFSGRQFSNSRSEMNVSTLELGDSALYLCASSPGQGGLLGNEQYFGPGTRLLVL.

The chain recombines TRBV3-1 with TRBJ2-5; TRBD2 aligns across 10 bases. V lost 3 bases to trimming and J lost 7 bases; unmatched junction nucleotides: 14. Germline V CDR1 and CDR2: LGHDT, YNNKEL (reference sequence). The length of the CDR3 is 17 residues. The CDR3 sequence is CASSQGSQAGGPATQYF. CDR3 in DNA: TGTGCCAGCAGCCAGGGATCTCAAGCGGGGGGGCCGGCGACCCAGTACTTC.

This clonotype was observed at least ten times. The chain joins TRBV15 to TRBJ1-2; D may be TRBD1 (6 bases). The V end lost 1 base, the J end lost 1 base, and 10 bases lay between the germline ends. The CDR3 totals 15 residues. Germline CDR1 LNHNV, CDR2 YYDKDF (reference sequence). The CDR3 sequence is CATSRGQELNYGYTF. The CDR3, as DNA: TGTGCCACCAGCAGAGGACAGGAACTTAACTATGGCTACACCTTC.

The rearrangement uses TRBV6-1 and TRBJ2-3; D remains unclear. The germline V and J ends were trimmed by 4 bases and 6 bases, with 20 bases remaining between them. The germline V gene has CDR1 MNHNS and CDR2 SASEGT. The CDR3 loop spans 16 amino acids. The CDR3 nucleotides read TGTGCCAGCAGTGGTCGGAACGCGTCTTCCACGGATACGCAGTATTTT. Its protein product is CASSGRNASSTDTQYF.

This clonotype has a count of ten or more. The chain combines TRBV5-6 with TRBJ2-1; no clear D gene. The germline V gene encodes CDR1 SGHDT and CDR2 YYEEEE. The CDR3 loop spans 17 amino acids. V was trimmed by 4 bases and J by 0 bases, leaving 17 bases between them. The CDR3 nucleotides are TGTGCCAGCAGCCCTCGCGGAACCCTACCCTCCTACAATGAGCAGTTCTTC. It specifies CASSPRGTLPSYNEQFF.

This clonotype turned up a few times. Relative to the germline gene, one junction end is altered; a read error may explain this. The genes are TRBV24-1 and TRBJ2-1; either TRBD1 or TRBD2 may fit D (6 bases each). Germline V gene sequence: CDR1 KGHDR, CDR2 SFDVKD. The CDR3 runs 14 residues. In DNA, the CDR3 is TGTGCCACCTCTAGCGTGGGGGGCAAAAATGAGCGGTTCTTC. Its protein is CATSSVGGKNERFF.

About this clonotype: A clone one base away is much larger, so this may be a read error. The chain has TRBV18 and TRBJ2-5, with 9 nucleotides matching TRBD1. The CDR3 is 14 amino acids. V lost 0 bases to trimming and J lost 11 bases; unmatched junction nucleotides: 7. The germline gives CDR1 KGHSH, CDR2 LQKENI. CDR3 coding DNA: TGTGCCAGCTCACCACCGACAGGGGGAGGTGAGCAGTACTTC. It is translated as CASSPPTGGGEQYF. Full variable domain (rest looked up from reference TRBV18 and TRBJ2-5): NAGVMQNPRHLVRRRGQEARLRCSPMKGHSHVYWYRQLPEEGLKFMVYLQKENIIDESGMPKERFSAEFPKEGPSILRIQQVVRGDSAAYFCASSPPTGGGEQYFGPGTRLLVL.